This record covers a single T cell receptor beta chain. Its antigen is currently unknown. Amplification used 60 Vbeta primers and 13 Jbeta primers. Method: immunoSEQ multiplex PCR; TCRdb's copy keeps in-frame clones and lacks some. The sample consists of under 150,000 clones, approximately 83% of them appearing once. Germline V CDR1 and CDR2: SGHKS, YYEKEE (reference sequence). V lost 0 bases, J lost 0 bases, and 2 bases stayed unmatched. The CDR3 has 17 residues. This entry comes from a study of cytomegalovirus exposure and HLA in healthy donors. Notes on the study in general: Sequencing depth roughly uniform across donors was assumed in presence/absence analyses. It was reported that the classifier diagnosed cytomegalovirus status with high specificity and sensitivity in both the original and validation cohorts.

The origin of this receptor is a male donor in good health and CMV-seronegative. The chain carries TRBV5-5 and TRBJ2-7; TRBD2 matches 14 bases. Input material: PBMCs. The DNA for the CDR3 is TGTGCCAGCAGCTTGGGACTAGCGGGAGGGAGCTCCTACGAGCAGTACTTC. Amino acids: CASSLGLAGGSSYEQYF.